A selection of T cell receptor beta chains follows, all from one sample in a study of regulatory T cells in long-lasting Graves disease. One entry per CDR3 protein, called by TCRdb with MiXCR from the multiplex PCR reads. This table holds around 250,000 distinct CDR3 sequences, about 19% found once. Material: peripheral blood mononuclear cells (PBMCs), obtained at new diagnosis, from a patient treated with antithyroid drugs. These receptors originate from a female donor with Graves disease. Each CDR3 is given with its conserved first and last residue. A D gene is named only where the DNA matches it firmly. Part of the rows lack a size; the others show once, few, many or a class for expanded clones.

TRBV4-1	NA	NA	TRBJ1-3	CASSPRTEFSGNTIYF	TGCGCCAGCAGCCCAAGGACAGAGTTCTCTGGAAACACCATATATTTT
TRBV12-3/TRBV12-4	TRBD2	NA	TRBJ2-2	CASSFLAGTIGELFF	TGTGCCAGCAGTTTCTTAGCGGGAACTATCGGGGAGCTGTTTTTT
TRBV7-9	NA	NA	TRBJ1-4	CASSSSFGEKLFF	TGTGCCAGCAGCTCATCTTTTGGGGAAAAACTGTTTTTT
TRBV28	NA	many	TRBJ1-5	CASRPDLYRSQHF	TGTGCCAGCAGGCCAGACCTATATCGGTCCCAGCATTTT
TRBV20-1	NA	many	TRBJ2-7	CSARGRGHEQYF	TGCAGTGCTAGAGGCAGGGGACACGAGCAGTACTTC
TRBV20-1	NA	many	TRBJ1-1	CSASADSMNTEAFF	TGCAGTGCCAGCGCCGACTCTATGAACACTGAAGCTTTCTTT
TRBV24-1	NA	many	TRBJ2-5	CATSDFSGLEGETQYF	TGTGCCACCAGTGATTTTTCAGGCTTAGAGGGGGAGACCCAGTACTTC
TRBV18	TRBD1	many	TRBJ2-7	CASSRDRGSGSEQYF	TGTGCCAGCTCCCGGGACAGGGGGTCGGGGTCCGAGCAGTACTTC
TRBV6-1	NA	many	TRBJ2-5	CATRRASQETQYF	TGTGCCACTCGGCGGGCTAGTCAAGAGACCCAGTACTTC
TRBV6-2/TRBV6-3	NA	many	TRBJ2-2	CASRRDPTGELFF	TGTGCCAGCAGACGTGACCCCACCGGGGAGCTGTTTTTT
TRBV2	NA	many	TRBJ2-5	CASRKRTGQGQETQYF	TGTGCCAGCAGGAAACGGACGGGACAAGGGCAAGAGACCCAGTACTTC
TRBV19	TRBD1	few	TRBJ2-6	CASSNWDRPQAGANVLTF	TGTGCCAGTAGTAACTGGGACAGGCCCCAGGCTGGGGCCAACGTCCTGACTTTC
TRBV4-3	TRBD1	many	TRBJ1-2	CASSQAGGRSYGYTF	TGCGCCAGCAGCCAAGCAGGGGGCCGGTCCTATGGCTACACCTTC
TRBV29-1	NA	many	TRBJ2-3	CSVAWGDTQYF	TGCAGCGTGGCATGGGGAGATACGCAGTATTTT
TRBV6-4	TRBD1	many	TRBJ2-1	CASSAKTGGGIEQFF	TGTGCCAGCAGTGCCAAGACAGGGGGCGGGATTGAGCAGTTCTTC
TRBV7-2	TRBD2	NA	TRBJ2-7	CASSSMGGGGYEQYF	TGTGCCAGCAGCTCGATGGGGGGGGGGGGTTACGAGCAGTACTTC
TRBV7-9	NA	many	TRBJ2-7	CASSLTRGGSYEQYF	TGTGCCAGCAGCTTAACGAGGGGGGGCTCCTACGAGCAGTACTTC
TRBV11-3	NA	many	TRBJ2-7	CASSLSMGAAEQYF	TGTGCCAGCAGCTTAAGTATGGGGGCCGCCGAGCAGTACTTC
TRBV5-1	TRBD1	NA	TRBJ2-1	CASSSGTGLGNEQFF	TGCGCCAGCAGTTCAGGGACAGGGCTCGGCAATGAGCAGTTCTTC
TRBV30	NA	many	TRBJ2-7	CAWMGLGQAYEQYF	TGTGCCTGGATGGGCCTGGGACAAGCCTACGAGCAGTACTTC